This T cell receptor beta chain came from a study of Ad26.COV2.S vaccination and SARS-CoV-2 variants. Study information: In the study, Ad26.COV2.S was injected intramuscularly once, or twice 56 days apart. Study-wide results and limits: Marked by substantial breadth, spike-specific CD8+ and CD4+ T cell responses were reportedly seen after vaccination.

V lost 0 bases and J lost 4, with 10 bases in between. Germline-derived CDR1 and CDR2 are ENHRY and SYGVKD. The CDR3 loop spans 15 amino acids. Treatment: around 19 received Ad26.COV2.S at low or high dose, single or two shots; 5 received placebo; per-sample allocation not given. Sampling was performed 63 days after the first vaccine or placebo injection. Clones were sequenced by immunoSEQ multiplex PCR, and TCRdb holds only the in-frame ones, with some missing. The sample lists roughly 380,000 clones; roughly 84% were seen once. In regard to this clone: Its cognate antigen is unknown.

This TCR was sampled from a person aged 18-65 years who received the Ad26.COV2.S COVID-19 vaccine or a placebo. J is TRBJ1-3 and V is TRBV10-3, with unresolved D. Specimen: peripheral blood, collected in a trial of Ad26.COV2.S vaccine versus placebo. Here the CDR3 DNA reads TGTGCCATCAGTGAGTCCGGCAGGTCGGGAAACACCATATATTTT. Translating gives CAISESGRSGNTIYF.